This TCR beta chain was sequenced in a study of T cells in women clearing cervical HPV infection. As for the study in general: Cases' blood sampling followed lesion detection by median around 160 days (90 to 200).

Here immunoSEQ multiplex PCR was the method, and the copy in TCRdb shows in-frame clones only, minus some. This sample's clone table lists some 39,000 clones. Remarks on this clone: Its antigen remains unidentified.

Regarding the study as a whole: Repertoire richness, not evenness, was significantly elevated in CIN3+ cases versus controls.

Input material: blood buffy coat. This sequence was found in a woman between 18 and 75 years old with a cervical HPV16 infection that either progressed to CIN3+ or cleared (not recorded which).

The CDR3 loop reads CSARDRGLGTGELFF. Incomplete CDR3 DNA: TGCAGTGCTAGAGATCGAGGGTTGGGCACCGGGGAG. J is TRBJ2-2 and V is TRBV20-1; tentative D call: TRBD2 (5 bases). The read falls 3 residues short of the CDR3 end, and the missing part is taken from the germline J gene. V lost 0 bases to trimming and J lost 4 bases, with 12 bases between them. Germline V gene sequence: CDR1 DFQATT, CDR2 SNEGSKA (reference sequence). This CDR3 spans 15 amino acids.